The clone carrying this T cell receptor (beta chain) was recorded many times. The antigen is not known. The data derive from a study of T cell clones after liver transplantation. The overall study: As an antigen-independent comparator, third-party-reactive TCRbeta sequences came from pre-transplant mixed lymphocyte reactions. At least one year of complete immunosuppression withdrawal without enzymes over twice normal defined tolerance.

The study, taken as a whole, reports: Small, mixed patient groups and varying post-transplant times limit these conclusions.

Only in-frame clones appear in the TCRdb table, and some are missing; sequencing was by immunoSEQ multiplex PCR. The sample has tens of thousands of clones; roughly 71% are singletons. This TCR came from a human patient who received a liver transplant. Some T cells may be graft donor cells. The material sequenced was CD4+ T cells from blood, taken at the 22-month timepoint.

CDR3 sequence: CASSQQGAGANVLTF. Here the CDR3 DNA reads TGTGCCAGCTCACAACAGGGAGCTGGGGCCAACGTCCTGACTTTC. The chain joins TRBV18 to TRBJ2-6; the D gene is possibly TRBD1 (6 bases). Germline CDR1 is KGHSH and CDR2 is LQKENI. This CDR3 is 15 amino acids long. Trimming stripped 4 bases from V and 2 bases from J, with 9 bases between.